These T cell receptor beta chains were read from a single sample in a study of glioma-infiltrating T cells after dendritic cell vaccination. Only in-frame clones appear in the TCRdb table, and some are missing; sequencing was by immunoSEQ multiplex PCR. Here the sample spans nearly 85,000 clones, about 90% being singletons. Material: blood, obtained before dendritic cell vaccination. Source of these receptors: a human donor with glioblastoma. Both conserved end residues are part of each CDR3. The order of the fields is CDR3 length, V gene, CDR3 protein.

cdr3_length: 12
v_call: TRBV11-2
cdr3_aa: CASSGQSGGYTF

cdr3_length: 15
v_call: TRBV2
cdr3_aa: CASSDLLGGDTEAFF

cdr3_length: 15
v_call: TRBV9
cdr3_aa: CASSVGSLHNEKLFF

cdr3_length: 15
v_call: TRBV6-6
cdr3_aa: CASRSSGSSYNEQFF

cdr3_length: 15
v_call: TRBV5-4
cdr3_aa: CASSLVATNTGELFF

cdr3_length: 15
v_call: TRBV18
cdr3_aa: CASSQTGTSSYEQYF

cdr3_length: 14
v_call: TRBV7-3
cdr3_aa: CASSRTGRTGELFF

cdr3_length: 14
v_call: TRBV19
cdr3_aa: CASSSISRTSNPFF

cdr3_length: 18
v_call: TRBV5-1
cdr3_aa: CASSLVASGGASTDTQYF

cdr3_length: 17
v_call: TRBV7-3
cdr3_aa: CASSPPIWSGGPDEQYF

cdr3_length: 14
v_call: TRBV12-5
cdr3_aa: CASGGDRDIYEQYF

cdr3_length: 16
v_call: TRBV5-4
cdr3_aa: CASSWGVGDYGNTIYF

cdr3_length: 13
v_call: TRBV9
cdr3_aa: CASSVSNAGGYTF

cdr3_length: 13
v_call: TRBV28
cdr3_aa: CASSLRQSYGYTF

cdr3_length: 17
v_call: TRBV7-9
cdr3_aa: CASSLDPGLAGPYEQYF

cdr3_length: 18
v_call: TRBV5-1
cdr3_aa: CASSYAPKGLAVQETQYF

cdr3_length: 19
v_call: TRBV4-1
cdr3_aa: CASSTTPATGGANTGELFF

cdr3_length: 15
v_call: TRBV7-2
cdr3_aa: CASSLLAGGNNEQFF

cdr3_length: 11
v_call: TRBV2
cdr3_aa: CASSQGSEAFF

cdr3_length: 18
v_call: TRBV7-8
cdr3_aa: CASSLEVFWGPGTDTQYF

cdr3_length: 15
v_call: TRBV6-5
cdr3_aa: CASSPGAGGNTEAFF

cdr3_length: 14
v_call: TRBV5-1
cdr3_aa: CASSLERWNTEAFF

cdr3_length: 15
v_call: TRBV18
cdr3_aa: CASSRSTTEGYGYTF

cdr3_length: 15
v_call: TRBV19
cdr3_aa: CASSILVGGSDTQYF

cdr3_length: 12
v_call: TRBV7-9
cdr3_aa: CASSRAGNEQYF

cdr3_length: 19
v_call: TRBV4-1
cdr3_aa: CASSQDSGQQVATNEKLFF

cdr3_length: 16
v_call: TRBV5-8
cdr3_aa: CASSDPGLGAYNEQFF

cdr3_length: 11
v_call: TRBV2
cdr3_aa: CASGINEKLFF

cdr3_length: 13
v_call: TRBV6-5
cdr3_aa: CASSSPFENEQFF

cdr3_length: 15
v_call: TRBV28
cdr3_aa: CASSFGTSGGQRQYF

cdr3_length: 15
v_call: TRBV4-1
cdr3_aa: CASSRAGASYNEQFF

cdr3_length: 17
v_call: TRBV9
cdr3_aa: CASSVESRRRSGNTIYF

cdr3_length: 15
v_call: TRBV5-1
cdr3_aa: CASSLDAGGFYEQYF

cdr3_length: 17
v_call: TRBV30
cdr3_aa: CAWSVFGGAGGAYGYTF

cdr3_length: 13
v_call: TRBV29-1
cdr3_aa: CSVSFGGRTEAFF

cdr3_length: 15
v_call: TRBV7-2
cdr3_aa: CASSSVLGGGEEQFF

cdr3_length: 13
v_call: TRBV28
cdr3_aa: CASRGRAHQPQHF

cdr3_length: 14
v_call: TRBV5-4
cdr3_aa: CASSPRAGDYEQYF

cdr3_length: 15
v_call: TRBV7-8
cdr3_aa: CASSLPDRSGNTIYF

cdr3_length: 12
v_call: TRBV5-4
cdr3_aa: CASSADRYGYTF

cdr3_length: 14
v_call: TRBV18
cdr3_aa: CASSTGTWDQPQHF

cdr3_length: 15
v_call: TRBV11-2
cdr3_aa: CASSLFGMNTGELFF

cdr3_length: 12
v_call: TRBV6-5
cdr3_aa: CASSLRGTEAFF

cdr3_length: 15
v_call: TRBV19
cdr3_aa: CASSKGMGGYTEAFF

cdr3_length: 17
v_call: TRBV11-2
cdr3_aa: CASSPFPDRGKKYEQYF

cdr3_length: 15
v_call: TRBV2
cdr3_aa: CANRPGQGTYNEQFF

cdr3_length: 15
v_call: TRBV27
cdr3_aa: CASSLLREGAYEQYF

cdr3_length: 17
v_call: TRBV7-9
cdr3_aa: CARHGAGTDHSNQPQHF

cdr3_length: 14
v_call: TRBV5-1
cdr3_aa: CASSLGQGALGYTF

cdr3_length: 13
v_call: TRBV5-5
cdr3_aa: CASSPTPNYGYTF

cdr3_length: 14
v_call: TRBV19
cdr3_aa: CASSIRRGGHEQFF

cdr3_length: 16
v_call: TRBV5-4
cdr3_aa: CASSYSGTSIYNEQFF

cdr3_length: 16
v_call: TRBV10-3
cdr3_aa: CAISESLRGLQETQYF